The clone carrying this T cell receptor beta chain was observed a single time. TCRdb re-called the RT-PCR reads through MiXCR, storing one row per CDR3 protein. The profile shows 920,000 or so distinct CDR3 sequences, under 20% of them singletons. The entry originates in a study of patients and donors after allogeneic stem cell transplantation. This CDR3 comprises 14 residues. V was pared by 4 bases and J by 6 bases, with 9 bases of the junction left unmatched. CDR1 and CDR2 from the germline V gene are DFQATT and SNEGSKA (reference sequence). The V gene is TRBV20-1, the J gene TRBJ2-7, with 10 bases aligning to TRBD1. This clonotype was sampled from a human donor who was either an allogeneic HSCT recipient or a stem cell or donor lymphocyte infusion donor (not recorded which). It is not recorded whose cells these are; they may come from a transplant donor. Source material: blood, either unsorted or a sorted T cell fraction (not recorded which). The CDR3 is CSATNPRQGAEQYF. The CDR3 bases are TGCAGTGCTACAAATCCCCGACAGGGGGCCGAGCAGTACTTC.